The next 21 T cell receptor beta chains were all read from a single sample in a study of regulatory T cells in long-lasting Graves disease. HTBI primers from iRepertoire and Arm-PCR of CDR3 regions yielded the TCR beta libraries. TCRdb recomputed calls from the multiplex PCR reads with MiXCR, one row per CDR3 protein. The sample contains about 540,000 distinct CDR3 sequences, roughly 13% of which appear only once. As to time point: newly diagnosed GD, antithyroid drugs for less than 3 months. The TCR library was prepared using RNA isolated from PBMCs. The same sample was also used in a study of T cells in Graves' hyperthyroidism and ophthalmopathy.

This specimen was peripheral blood mononuclear cells (PBMCs), taken at new diagnosis, from a patient treated with antithyroid drugs. The origin of the receptors is a man under 40 with Graves disease.

V usage is TRBV29-1 and J usage is TRBJ1-6, with 7 bases fitting TRBD1. The germline V gene has CDR1 SQVTM and CDR2 ANQGSEA. This CDR3 spans 13 amino acids. The trim removed 6 bases at V and 10 bases at J, leaving 9 bases unmatched. CDR3 coding DNA: TGCAGCGTCATCGACAGGGCCGGGTCACCCCTCCACTTT. Its protein is CSVIDRAGSPLHF.

This clonotype was seen at least ten times. The chain combines TRBV27 with TRBJ2-7; 8 bases are a match to TRBD1. CDR3 length equals 13 residues. Per the germline V gene, CDR1 is MNHEY and CDR2 is SMNVEV (reference sequence). The trim removed 6 bases at V and 2 bases at J, leaving 3 bases unmatched. CDR3 DNA sequence: TGTGCCAGCAGCGGACAGGGCACCTACGAGCAGTACTTC. Translated, it gives CASSGQGTYEQYF.

On this clonotype itself: This likely comes from a read error, as the CDR3 has no conserved phenylalanine or tryptophan at its end. The V call is TRBV10-3, the J call TRBJ2-1, with D unclear. This CDR3 is built from 13 residues. Deletions cut 10 bases from V and 8 bases from J, with 18 bases between. Germline V gene data show CDR1 as ENHRY and CDR2 as SYGVKD. CDR3 in amino acids: CATTGRWSDEQFL. The CDR3 coding sequence is TGTGCCACAACTGGGCGGTGGAGTGATGAGCAGTTCCTC.

A note on this clonotype: One base away lies a much larger clone, so this may be a sequencing read error. The conserved phenylalanine or tryptophan normally closing the CDR3 is absent here, so this likely arose from a read error. The chain uses TRBV6-2 or TRBV6-3 and TRBJ2-7; D uncertain. The CDR3 sequence is 12 residues long. Germline V CDR1 and CDR2: MNHEY, SVGEGT. The V gene lost 5 bases and the J gene lost 2 bases, with 7 bases spanning the gap. In nucleotides, the CDR3 is TGTGCCAGCAGTCTGATACCCTACGAGCAGTACCTC. Protein product: CASSLIPYEQYL.

This clonotype was counted ten times or more. The chain links TRBV28 to TRBJ2-7, with D uncertain. Between the trimmed V and J ends, which lost 2 bases and 3 bases, there was a span of 8 bases. CDR1 is MDHEN and CDR2 is SYDVKM in the germline V gene. This CDR3 has 13 amino acids. The CDR3 nucleotides are TGTGCCAGCAGTTTAGGCCTCGACTACGAGCAGTACTTC. This translates into CASSLGLDYEQYF.

Many counts were recorded for this clonotype. The rearrangement links TRBV20-1 to TRBJ2-6; TRBD2 matches 7 bases. The germline V gene has CDR1 DFQATT and CDR2 SNEGSKA (reference sequence). J lost 2 bases, V lost 0 bases, and 4 bases had no gene match. The length of the CDR3 is 16 residues. The CDR3 region is CSARDHGGTGANVLTF. CDR3 bases: TGCAGTGCTAGAGATCACGGGGGGACTGGGGCCAACGTCCTGACTTTC.

This clonotype showed up many times. This chain joins TRBV27 and TRBJ2-1; D is possibly TRBD2 (6 bases). The CDR3 loop spans 15 amino acids. Germline V gene data show CDR1 as MNHEY and CDR2 as SMNVEV (reference sequence). Trimming shortened V by 6 bases and J by 0 bases, and 12 bases separated the two germline ends. DNA of the CDR3: TGTGCCAGCAGCCTAGCGCCCAGCTCCTACAATGAGCAGTTCTTC. Translating gives CASSLAPSSYNEQFF.

V and J are TRBV7-9 and TRBJ2-3; D is unresolved. The germline CDR1 and CDR2 sequences are SEHNR and FQNEAQ (reference sequence). The CDR3 spans 12 residues. V dropped 1 base and J dropped 8 bases, with 7 bases sitting between them. The CDR3 region is CASSLDRGTQYF. The CDR3 coding sequence is TGTGCCAGCAGCTTAGATCGAGGTACGCAGTATTTT.

This clonotype was counted at least ten times. The gene calls are TRBV6-2 or TRBV6-3 and TRBJ2-2; D uncertain. Trimming cost V 2 bases and J 2 bases, with 3 bases left between them. The CDR3 runs to 13 residues. Germline V gives CDR1 MNHEY, CDR2 SVGEGT. CDR3 protein: CASSYVNTGELFF. The DNA for the CDR3 is TGTGCCAGCAGTTACGTCAACACCGGGGAGCTGTTTTTT.

The chain couples TRBV10-3 to TRBJ2-5; D not certain. CDR3 length: 11 amino acids. Trimming shortened V by 8 bases and J by 1 base, and 5 bases separated the two germline ends. The germline CDR1 and CDR2 sequences are ENHRY and SYGVKD. The CDR3 bases are TGTGCCATCGGTATCCAAGAGACCCAGTACTTC. This encodes CAIGIQETQYF.

This clonotype was counted ten times or more. The rearrangement uses TRBV2 and TRBJ2-7; 7 bases line up with TRBD2. CDR3 length equals 12 residues. The germline gives CDR1 SNHLY, CDR2 FYNNEI. V shed 8 bases, J shed 7 bases, and the junction held 8 bases outside the gene matches. The CDR3 region is CASLDRTSEQYF. The CDR3 DNA sequence: TGTGCCAGCCTTGACCGGACTAGTGAGCAGTACTTC.

This clonotype came up many times. The chain joins TRBV5-1 to TRBJ2-3, with D perhaps TRBD1 or TRBD2 (5 bases each). The V gene's germline CDR1 is SGHRS and CDR2 YFSETQ. The V gene lost 4 bases and the J gene lost 6 bases, with 12 bases spanning the gap. The CDR3 is made up of 13 amino acids. The CDR3 spells CASSPDRDDTQYF. As DNA, the CDR3 is TGCGCCAGCAGCCCGGACCGGGACGATACGCAGTATTTT.

This clonotype has at least ten counts. The V gene is TRBV29-1, the J gene TRBJ1-1; unclear D gene. From germline, CDR1 is SQVTM and CDR2 ANQGSEA. This CDR3 has 12 residues. Trimming shortened V by 7 bases and J by 6 bases, and 15 bases separated the two germline ends. The CDR3 DNA follows: TGCAGCGCCAAACCGGACGTCGCTGAAGCTTTCTTT. Its translation: CSAKPDVAEAFF.

This clonotype came up a few times. This chain uses TRBV27 with TRBJ2-1, with a tentative D call TRBD2 (6 bases). Germline V gives CDR1 MNHEY, CDR2 SMNVEV (reference sequence). This CDR3 is built from 13 residues. The V gene lost 6 bases and the J gene lost 5 bases, with 11 bases spanning the gap. The CDR3 region is CASRVSGDNEQFF. For the CDR3, the DNA is TGTGCCAGCAGGGTTAGCGGAGACAATGAGCAGTTCTTC.

This clonotype was seen more than once but under ten times. The V and J genes are TRBV3-1 and TRBJ2-2; 9 bases fit TRBD1. Trimming at V came to 4 bases and at J to 7 bases, leaving 4 bases not matched to a gene. Germline lookup yields CDR1 LGHDT and CDR2 YNNKEL (reference sequence). CDR3 size: 14 residues. In DNA, the CDR3 is TGTGCCAGCAGCCGGGGACAGGGACACGGGGAGCTGTTTTTT. The encoded protein is CASSRGQGHGELFF.

This clonotype was detected only a few times. DNA of the CDR3: TGCGCCAGCAGCCAAGCGCGTGTTGGGGAGGGGCCCTATGGGCAGTACTTC. Protein: CASSQARVGEGPYGQYF. V gene TRBV4-1 combines with J gene TRBJ2-7; the match to TRBD2 covers 7 bases. This CDR3 spans 17 amino acids. Unmatched junction bases numbered 18, after V lost 1 base and J lost 9 bases. The germline CDR1 and CDR2 sequences are MGHRA and YSYEKL.

This clonotype was recorded many times. The chain uses TRBV7-6 and TRBJ2-5, with TRBD2 matching 7 bases. Trimming removed 3 bases from V and 5 bases from J; junction bases left unmatched: 18. The CDR3 is 18 residues long. Germline CDR1 is SGHVS and CDR2 is FNYEAQ. In DNA, the CDR3 is TGTGCCAGCAGCTTCCCGGCGGCCGGCGGGGGAGGGAGGGAGACCCAGTACTTC. Residues: CASSFPAAGGGGRETQYF.

This clonotype appeared a single time. This chain links TRBV20-1 with TRBJ2-3; unclear D gene. CDR3 length: 14 amino acids. Trimming stripped 0 bases from V and 0 bases from J, with 7 bases between. The germline V gene encodes CDR1 DFQATT and CDR2 SNEGSKA (reference sequence). In DNA, the CDR3 is TGCAGTGCTAGAGATCAGTTTAGCACAGATACGCAGTATTTT. Protein: CSARDQFSTDTQYF.

Worth noting for this clonotype: It differs at one base from a far larger clone, so likely a read error. The chain joins TRBV20-1 to TRBJ2-7; 8 bases fit TRBD2. CDR1 and CDR2 from the germline V gene are DFQATT and SNEGSKA (reference sequence). The CDR3 is 15 residues long. The trim removed 5 bases at V and 7 bases at J, leaving 16 bases unmatched. Here the CDR3 DNA reads TGCAGTGCTCCCGAAATTAGGACTAGCAGCAATGAGCAGTACTTC. It translates to CSAPEIRTSSNEQYF.

This clonotype was recorded a few times. The chain joins TRBV14 to TRBJ2-7, with TRBD1 matching over 8 bases. The CDR3 is 15 amino acids. Germline CDR1 is SGHDN and CDR2 is FVKESK. With 1 base clipped from V and 1 base from J, the junction kept 3 bases outside the gene matches. This CDR3 reads CASSQGQGRSYEQYF. In nucleotides, the CDR3 is TGTGCCAGCAGCCAAGGACAGGGGAGATCCTACGAGCAGTACTTC.

Concerning this clonotype: Being one base from a much bigger clone, this may be a read error. V usage is TRBV11-2 and J usage is TRBJ2-2; D possibly corresponds to TRBD2 (6 bases). Trimming cost V 1 base and J 5 bases, with 11 bases left between them. This CDR3 is built from 15 residues. The germline V gene has CDR1 SGHAT and CDR2 FQNNGV. CDR3 residues: CASSLAQAGTGELFF. CDR3 nucleotide sequence: TGTGCCAGCAGCTTAGCCCAGGCGGGAACCGGGGAGCTGTTTTTT.